This TCR beta chain was documented in a study of T cell responses to AZD1222 COVID-19 vaccine. Study overall: It was second doses at about 4 or about 12 weeks that were pooled.

With V trimmed by 1 base and J by 6 bases, 7 bases remained unmatched. The length of the CDR3 is 16 residues. CDR1 is SGDLS, CDR2 YYNGEE, per germline. General study findings and limits: Seropositive at baseline were only 5 or 6 AZD1222 recipients. Spike-specific TCR breadth and depth were elevated following two AZD1222 doses. CD4 TCRs linked to vaccination spanned spike, dominating at 160-218 and 743-854.

TCRdb's table, derived via immunoSEQ multiplex PCR, lists solely in-frame clones and lacks some. The data show 150,000 to 200,000 clones, 90% seen once. A remark on this clone: The antigen is unknown.

This chain links TRBV9 with TRBJ2-2; TRBD2 agrees at 9 bases. The clonotype originates from an adult in good health. Sequencing was performed on peripheral blood, taken on day 0 of AZD1222 vaccination. CDR3 sequence reads: CASSVKSGGPPGELFF. Written as DNA, the CDR3 is TGTGCCAGCAGCGTAAAAAGCGGGGGGCCTCCCGGGGAGCTGTTTTTT.